This TCR beta chain was sequenced in a study of shared clonotypes between healthy human individuals. Naive CD8 isolation took CD45RO-negative cells positively selected for CCR7 and excluded terminally differentiated effector memory CD45RA+ cells. V trimming: 6 bases; J trimming: 3 bases; junction bases outside the gene matches: 8. Germline CDR1 and CDR2: SGHAT and FQNNGV. This CDR3 region has 14 residues. This table comes from immunoSEQ multiplex PCR, and its TCRdb copy is limited to in-frame clones, with some not included. The table lists around 2,000,000 clones, just over 90% of them singletons. Input material: naive CD8+ T cells from PBMCs. This TCR was sampled from a man younger than 35 in good health. Some clones in this sample may be carry-over from other donors' samples. The genes are TRBV11-2 and TRBJ2-7, with 7 bases aligning to TRBD2. The CDR3 DNA sequence: TGTGCCAGCAGTACCCTGGGGGGGGGCTACGAGCAGTACTTC. This translates into CASSTLGGGYEQYF.